This T cell receptor beta chain was recorded in a study of T-cell reconstitution after alpha-beta-depleted transplantation in children. The CDR3 runs to 13 residues. V shed 3 bases and J 5 bases; nucleotides not matched to a gene: 2. The V gene's germline CDR1 is DFQATT and CDR2 SNEGSKA (reference sequence). Unique molecular identifiers were incorporated into the prepared TCRbeta library. TCRdb fed the PCR reads into MiXCR, producing one record per CDR3 protein. The data show hundreds of thousands of distinct CDR3 sequences, roughly 17% seen once. This specimen was PBMCs from the stem cell graft donor, taken from the stem cell graft. The genes are TRBV20-1 and TRBJ2-7; 12 bases are shared with TRBD1. This clonotype was sampled from a human donor who donated a stem cell graft to a child with acute myeloid leukemia. CDR3 coding DNA: TGCAGTGCTAGCGGGACAGGGGGCGACGAGCAGTACTTC. Its protein is CSASGTGGDEQYF.